This TCR beta chain is from a study of T cell repertoires in cytomegalovirus infection. Study-wide context: Public TCR beta signature analysis indicated the presence of both CMV infection and matching HLA type.

The sample holds a few counts of this clonotype. V was trimmed by 2 bases and J by 5 bases, leaving 21 bases between them. The CDR3 length is 18 residues. Germline V gene lookup returns CDR1 SGHTA and CDR2 FQGNSA. TCRdb itself ran the reads through MiXCR, one entry per CDR3 protein. The sample comprises around 260,000 distinct CDR3 sequences, roughly 26% of which are singletons, and approximately 13% rests with the top ten. The receptor was isolated from a human donor in good health (CMV status not recorded). Some clones in this sample may be carry-over from other donors' samples. Sequenced material: PBMCs. The chain couples TRBV7-2 to TRBJ2-2; possibly TRBD1 or TRBD2 for D (5 bases each). In nucleotides, the CDR3 is TGTGCCAGCAGCTTATACCCGGGATTGGGGCTTGAAACCGGGGAGCTGTTTTTT. Translating it yields CASSLYPGLGLETGELFF.